This T cell receptor beta chain appears in the sequencing data of a study of blood T cell repertoires in COVID-19 (dated by TCRdb to 2020 to 2022). Concerning the study at large: Samples covering the acute and convalescent phases of COVID-19 were provided by collaborators in the United States, Italy and Spain. A freely available public database, intended as a resource for researchers studying the immune response to SARS-CoV-2, is where the repertoires were released. Where available, HLA class I and class II types were obtained from metadata supplied by the sample provider rather than from assay-based typing. Deeply sampled blood TCRbeta repertoires from subjects exposed to, actively infected with, or recovered from COVID-19 were included in the dataset. Samples were obtained from the ongoing ImmuneRACE study (first 160 participants) and from over 1,000 subjects provided by 6 global collaborators. The material from the prospective study consisted of cDNA or gDNA derived from T cells, B-cell-depleted T cells, or PBMCs. The sample metadata nearly always contained a de-identified subject ID, COVID-19 status, age in years and sex.

Regarding this clone: What this receptor recognizes is not known. Within one base of it there is no much larger clone, and no base qualities were kept.

The collaborating institutions used their own protocols to collect whole blood in K2EDTA tubes. For TCRbeta analysis, collaborators shipped samples in one of three forms: frozen whole blood, isolated PBMCs, or DNA extracted from either of those sample types. From the cysteine up to the phenylalanine, the CDR3 has a length of 14 residues. Of all the DNA, just the CDR3 is kept, 42 bases in frame from base 1. Relative to germline, V is missing 1 base and J is missing 10 bases, with 5 bases of the junction outside any gene match. Reading the germline V gene gives CDR1 SQVTM and CDR2 ANQGSEA. Overall study results and their limits: The amount of clinical and demographic metadata varied by source and participant and was provided uncurated.

TCRbeta CDR3 regions were amplified from genomic DNA using the immunoSEQ Assay, a bias-controlled multiplex PCR. As for the original processing: The number of nucleated cells in each sample was estimated from the amplification of reference gene primers within the assay. Sequence reads were collapsed and filtered to measure the absolute abundance of every unique TCRbeta CDR3 rearrangement. For each sample, productive Simpson clonality was calculated as the square root of Simpson's diversity index over productive rearrangements. TCRdb obtained this table from immuneACCESS and retained in-frame rearrangements with V and J assigned. These tables miss some clones; where compared with another copy, unresolved V genes account for less than half of the shortfall, and the remainder is unexplained. V, J and clone size are those of that table, while D and trimming were read from the DNA. Within this sample are 370,000 or so clones, with about 80% of them counted one time only. Together, the top ten hold 0.85% to 1.3% of the sample.

The sequence derives from a human donor with acute or convalescent COVID-19. The donor label of this sample is uncertain. The chain couples TRBV29-1 to TRBJ1-4, with TRBD1 matching 11 junction bases. Sequences were obtained from peripheral blood. The nucleotide sequence is TGCAGCGTTGAAGTGGGACAGGGGGTGGGAAAACTGTTTTTT. Its coded protein is CSVEVGQGVGKLFF. When the CDR3 is completed using the reference TRBV29-1 and TRBJ1-4 genes on either side, the full variable domain is SAVISQKPSRDICQRGTSLTIQCQVDSQVTMMFWYRQQPGQSLTLIATANQGSEATYESGFVIDKFPISRPNLTFSTLTVSNMSPEDSSIYLCSVEVGQGVGKLFFGSGTQLSVL.